These T cell receptor beta chains were read from a single sample in a study of vaccination effects on CD4 cells after COVID-19. No antigen has been identified for these receptors. Profiled with immunoSEQ multiplex PCR; TCRdb holds only in-frame clones, not every one. Among 40,000 to 55,000 clones listed, 60% to 80% were seen once. Specimen: CD4+ T cells from PBMCs cultured without peptide, collected before COVID-19 vaccination. Receptor source: a human donor who had a prior SARS-CoV-2 infection. Both conserved end residues are part of each CDR3. The D gene is left open where the match is weak. A row's size may be missing; if present it is once, few, many or a size class.

clone_size: few
j_call: TRBJ2-7
d_call: -
v_call: TRBV11-3
cdr3_nt: TGTGCCAGCAGCTTAGCTGGGCTTACCTCTTACGAGCAGTACTTC
cdr3_aa: CASSLAGLTSYEQYF

clone_size: -
j_call: TRBJ2-5
d_call: -
v_call: TRBV13
cdr3_nt: TGTGCCAGCAGCTTCCAGGGGCAGAACGTTGGCCAAGAGACCCAGTACTTC
cdr3_aa: CASSFQGQNVGQETQYF

clone_size: -
j_call: TRBJ2-1
d_call: TRBD2
v_call: TRBV19
cdr3_nt: TGTGCCAGTAGCAGGACTAGCGGGGAATACAATGAGCAGTTCTTC
cdr3_aa: CASSRTSGEYNEQFF

clone_size: -
j_call: TRBJ1-2
d_call: TRBD1
v_call: TRBV4-2
cdr3_nt: TGTGCCAGCAGCCAAGATCAGACAGGGTCGCGCGGCTACACCTTC
cdr3_aa: CASSQDQTGSRGYTF

clone_size: -
j_call: TRBJ2-3
d_call: -
v_call: TRBV5-1
cdr3_nt: TGCGCCAGCAGCCCGGGCGGGACAGCCCTAACGCAGTATTTT
cdr3_aa: CASSPGGTALTQYF

clone_size: -
j_call: TRBJ1-3
d_call: -
v_call: TRBV7-8
cdr3_nt: TGTGCCAGCAGCTTAGTTCGCAGCGCTGACTCTGGAAACACCATATATTTT
cdr3_aa: CASSLVRSADSGNTIYF

clone_size: -
j_call: TRBJ2-3
d_call: TRBD2
v_call: TRBV5-1
cdr3_nt: TGCGCCAGCAGCTCCACTAGCGGGAGGTGGGATACGCAGTATTTT
cdr3_aa: CASSSTSGRWDTQYF

clone_size: -
j_call: TRBJ1-5
d_call: TRBD1
v_call: TRBV4-1
cdr3_nt: TGCGCCAGCAGCCAAACAGCCCTTAGGGGGCCTCAGCCCCAGCATTTT
cdr3_aa: CASSQTALRGPQPQHF

clone_size: -
j_call: TRBJ1-6
d_call: TRBD1
v_call: TRBV3-1/TRBV3-2
cdr3_nt: TGTGCCAGCAGCCGGGGACAGCTTAATTCACCCCTCCACTTT
cdr3_aa: CASSRGQLNSPLHF

clone_size: -
j_call: TRBJ2-5
d_call: -
v_call: TRBV11-3
cdr3_nt: TGTGCCAGCAGCCAATATGCGGACGAGACCCAGTACTTC
cdr3_aa: CASSQYADETQYF

clone_size: -
j_call: TRBJ1-5
d_call: TRBD1
v_call: TRBV7-3
cdr3_nt: TGTGCCAGCAGCTTAGAAGGGGACAGGAGACTCTATAGCAATCAGCCCCAGCATTTT
cdr3_aa: CASSLEGDRRLYSNQPQHF

clone_size: once
j_call: TRBJ1-1
d_call: TRBD1
v_call: TRBV4-1
cdr3_nt: TGCGCCAGCAGCCAAGATACTACAGGGGGCCTTGAAGCTTTCTTT
cdr3_aa: CASSQDTTGGLEAFF

clone_size: -
j_call: TRBJ2-7
d_call: -
v_call: TRBV12-5
cdr3_nt: TGTGCTAGTGCCTCGCGAGGGGGTGGGAGCTCCTACGAGCAGTACTTC
cdr3_aa: CASASRGGGSSYEQYF

clone_size: -
j_call: TRBJ2-6
d_call: TRBD2
v_call: TRBV7-2
cdr3_nt: TGTGCCAGCAGCTTAGCGGGACTAGCGGGAACTGGGGCCAACGTCCTGACTTTC
cdr3_aa: CASSLAGLAGTGANVLTF

clone_size: -
j_call: TRBJ2-1
d_call: TRBD2
v_call: TRBV5-1
cdr3_nt: TGCGCCAGCAGCTTGGAGCGGGACTACAATGAGCAGTTCTTC
cdr3_aa: CASSLERDYNEQFF

clone_size: -
j_call: TRBJ2-3
d_call: -
v_call: TRBV9
cdr3_nt: TGTGCCAGCAGCGTTAGGTTTGGCACAGATACGCAGTATTTT
cdr3_aa: CASSVRFGTDTQYF

clone_size: few
j_call: TRBJ2-1
d_call: -
v_call: TRBV11-3
cdr3_nt: TGTGCCAGCAGCCTGGCCCTAAAGACCGCGGGGATTGAGCAGTTCTTC
cdr3_aa: CASSLALKTAGIEQFF

clone_size: -
j_call: TRBJ2-1
d_call: TRBD2
v_call: TRBV9
cdr3_nt: TGTGCCAGCAGCCCGGCGAGCGGGAGGGGAAGAGGAGAGCAGTTCTTC
cdr3_aa: CASSPASGRGRGEQFF

clone_size: few
j_call: TRBJ1-2
d_call: -
v_call: TRBV7-9
cdr3_nt: TGTGCCAGCAGCTTAGCGCAGGGGTTGTTGGATGGCTACACCTTC
cdr3_aa: CASSLAQGLLDGYTF

clone_size: -
j_call: TRBJ2-1
d_call: TRBD2
v_call: TRBV7-2
cdr3_nt: TGTGCCAGCAGCTATACAGCGGGGCGCTACAATGAGCAGTTCTTC
cdr3_aa: CASSYTAGRYNEQFF

clone_size: -
j_call: TRBJ1-1
d_call: TRBD1
v_call: TRBV4-2
cdr3_nt: TGTGCCAGCAGCCAGGGGGGGACAGGGGACACTGAAGCTTTCTTT
cdr3_aa: CASSQGGTGDTEAFF

clone_size: -
j_call: TRBJ2-1
d_call: TRBD2
v_call: TRBV12-5
cdr3_nt: TGTGCTAGTGGTTTGGTACCCCGGTGGACTAGCGGGGCCAGCTCCTACAATGAGCAGTTCTTC
cdr3_aa: CASGLVPRWTSGASSYNEQFF

clone_size: -
j_call: TRBJ1-4
d_call: -
v_call: TRBV19
cdr3_nt: TGTGCCAGTAGTTCTGCAACTAATGAAAAACTGTTTTTT
cdr3_aa: CASSSATNEKLFF

clone_size: -
j_call: TRBJ1-2
d_call: -
v_call: TRBV6-5
cdr3_nt: TGTGCCAGCAGCCCAAGGTTGGGCCTCTATGGCTACACCTTC
cdr3_aa: CASSPRLGLYGYTF

clone_size: -
j_call: TRBJ2-1
d_call: -
v_call: TRBV7-2
cdr3_nt: TGTGCCAGCAGCCAAGTCGATGAGCAGTTCTTC
cdr3_aa: CASSQVDEQFF

clone_size: once
j_call: TRBJ2-7
d_call: -
v_call: TRBV5-1
cdr3_nt: TGCGCCAGCAGCCTAATGGCCGGGACGGGCGAGCAGTACTTC
cdr3_aa: CASSLMAGTGEQYF

clone_size: -
j_call: TRBJ2-7
d_call: TRBD2
v_call: TRBV5-6
cdr3_nt: TGTGCCAGCATCCTCGGGGGGTACGGCGAGCAGTACTTC
cdr3_aa: CASILGGYGEQYF

clone_size: -
j_call: TRBJ1-1
d_call: -
v_call: TRBV4-2
cdr3_nt: TGTGCCAGCAGCCCTCAACAGGACATGAACACTGAAGCTTTCTTT
cdr3_aa: CASSPQQDMNTEAFF

clone_size: few
j_call: TRBJ2-5
d_call: -
v_call: TRBV9
cdr3_nt: TGTGCCAGCAGCGTAGACCAGGGGTCAGGAGAGACCCAGTACTTC
cdr3_aa: CASSVDQGSGETQYF

clone_size: once
j_call: TRBJ1-1
d_call: -
v_call: TRBV27
cdr3_nt: TGTGCCAGCAGGAGGTCGGGAGGGGCTGAAGCTTTCTTT
cdr3_aa: CASRRSGGAEAFF

clone_size: -
j_call: TRBJ2-7
d_call: -
v_call: TRBV5-1
cdr3_nt: TGCGCCAGCAGCTTTGGGCCGCTTGTCACCTACGAGCAGTACTTC
cdr3_aa: CASSFGPLVTYEQYF

clone_size: -
j_call: TRBJ1-2
d_call: -
v_call: TRBV19
cdr3_nt: TGTGCCAGTAGTGCTGGACCAGGGAGAGGAGGCTATGGCTACACCTTC
cdr3_aa: CASSAGPGRGGYGYTF

clone_size: -
j_call: TRBJ2-5
d_call: -
v_call: TRBV7-2
cdr3_nt: TGTGCCAGCAGAGGGAGACAGCCCCAAGAGACCCAGTACTTC
cdr3_aa: CASRGRQPQETQYF

clone_size: -
j_call: TRBJ2-7
d_call: -
v_call: TRBV4-2
cdr3_nt: TGTGCCAGCAGCCACCAGATTGGCGGGTCCCCCTACGAGCAGTACTTC
cdr3_aa: CASSHQIGGSPYEQYF

clone_size: -
j_call: TRBJ2-5
d_call: TRBD2
v_call: TRBV3-1/TRBV3-2
cdr3_nt: TGTGCCAGCAGCTCTCACCCGGCTAGCGGGAGTGCTGAGACCCAGTACTTC
cdr3_aa: CASSSHPASGSAETQYF

clone_size: few
j_call: TRBJ1-2
d_call: -
v_call: TRBV3-1/TRBV3-2
cdr3_nt: TGTGCCAGCAGCCAAGCGAGTGCGGGCTACACCTTC
cdr3_aa: CASSQASAGYTF

clone_size: -
j_call: TRBJ2-4
d_call: TRBD2
v_call: TRBV30
cdr3_nt: TGTGCCTGGAGTGGTGCTAGCGGGGGGGCCGTGGACATTCAGTACTTC
cdr3_aa: CAWSGASGGAVDIQYF

clone_size: -
j_call: TRBJ1-2
d_call: -
v_call: TRBV4-2
cdr3_nt: TGTGCCAGCAGCCAAGTAGGGGCCCTCGGTAGTGGCTACACCTTC
cdr3_aa: CASSQVGALGSGYTF